The T cell receptor (beta chain) described here comes from a study of shared clonotypes between healthy human individuals. The CDR3 sequence is 18 residues long. Germline V gives CDR1 SEHNR, CDR2 FQNEAQ (reference sequence). V dropped 5 bases and J dropped 0; count of bases not matched to a gene: 15. CD8 cells classed as naive were CD45RO-negative and positively selected for CCR7, excluding terminally differentiated effector memory CD45RA+ cells. Here immunoSEQ multiplex PCR was the method, and the copy in TCRdb shows in-frame clones only, minus some. Among a few million clones listed, just under 95% were seen once.

The chain couples TRBV7-9 to TRBJ1-2, with 7 bases that match TRBD1. The receptor's source is a man aged 18 to 29 in good health. Some clones in this sample may be carry-over from other donors' samples. Sequenced sample: naive CD8+ T cells from PBMCs. The CDR3: CASSPTLLRTGSNYGYTF. The CDR3, as DNA: TGTGCCAGCAGCCCAACCCTCCTCAGGACAGGCTCTAACTATGGCTACACCTTC.